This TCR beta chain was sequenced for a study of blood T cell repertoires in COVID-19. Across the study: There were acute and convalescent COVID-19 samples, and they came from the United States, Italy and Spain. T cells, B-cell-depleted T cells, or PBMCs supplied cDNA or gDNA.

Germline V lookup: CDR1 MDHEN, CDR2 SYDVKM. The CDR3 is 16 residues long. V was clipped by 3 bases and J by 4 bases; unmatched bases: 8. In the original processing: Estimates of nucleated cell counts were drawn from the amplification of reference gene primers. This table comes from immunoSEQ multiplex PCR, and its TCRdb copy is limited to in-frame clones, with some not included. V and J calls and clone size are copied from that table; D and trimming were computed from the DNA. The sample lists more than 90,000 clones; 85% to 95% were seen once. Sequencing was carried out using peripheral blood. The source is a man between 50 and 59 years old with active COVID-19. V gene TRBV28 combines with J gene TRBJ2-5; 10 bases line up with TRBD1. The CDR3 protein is CASSFETGGQSETQYF. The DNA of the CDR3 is TGTGCCAGCAGTTTCGAGACAGGGGGCCAATCAGAGACCCAGTACTTC.